The present entry profiles one T cell receptor beta chain with its context. Its target antigen remains unknown. No much larger clonotype is one base removed from it; base qualities were not supplied. According to the study, the label for this sample's treatment or condition signals: oral pan-JAK inhibitor, 5-10 mg twice daily. From alopecia areata patients, peripheral blood was collected along with lesional scalp punch biopsies. After PBMCs were isolated by density centrifugation and stained for CD3, CD4 and CD8, a FACSAria was used to sort CD4+ and CD8+ T cells. This sample was taken from a study of CD8+ T cells in alopecia areata (dated by TCRdb to 2016 to 2019). About the full investigation: Treated patients were enrolled in an open-label pilot trial of oral tofacitinib at 5 to 10 mg twice daily for moderate-to-severe alopecia areata. Patients received tofacitinib for 6 to 18 months and were then followed off drug for 6 months to check for delayed response and recurrence. The SALT score, which quantifies the percentage of affected scalp surface area, was used to measure disease severity in treated patients. In both human patients and the C3H/HeJ mouse model, the study applied high-throughput TCRbeta sequencing to look at T cell clonal expansion in alopecia areata. Scalp tissue and sorted CD4+ and CD8+ peripheral blood T cells from patchy and totalis/universalis alopecia areata patients and from healthy controls were covered by human TCRbeta sequencing. Biopsies were taken from tofacitinib-treated patients at baseline and again at 4 and 24 weeks into treatment, and several of those patients also had a later scalp biopsy. Scalp clonality was compared across normal scalp (n=4), patchy alopecia areata scalp (n=8), and alopecia totalis/universalis scalp (n=8). The RNA source kit depended on sample type: the PAXgene miRNA kit for fixed scalp, the miRNeasy kit for PBMCs, and the RNeasy kit for mouse skin. TCRbeta CDR3 regions were amplified by immunoSEQ multiplex PCR using 35 Vbeta forward and 13 Jbeta reverse primers. Overall results and qualifications from the work: Unlike mouse skin, where gammadelta T cells dominate, normal human skin contains resident alphabeta T cells that get sequenced too, which complicates analysis of the scalp TCR repertoire. Many expanded lesional clones persisted in scalp and blood during tofacitinib treatment, which may partly explain relapse after stopping treatment. With tofacitinib, both scalp clonality and the number of expanded CD8+ clones among the top 100 scalp clones went down significantly. Lesional scalp, especially in alopecia totalis/universalis, showed higher clonality and more expanded CD8+ clones than normal scalp, suggesting antigenic drive. Because the treated cohort was small and had only one nonresponder, larger studies are needed to examine links between baseline CD8+ expansion and response. Shared TCR sequences between patients were less evident than in mice, which may be partly attributable to HLA diversity in the patient population.

Library generation was performed with the immunoSEQ multiplex PCR assay. RNA was extracted from all samples and reverse transcribed into cDNA, which served as template for TCR sequencing. SuperScript III was used to make first-strand cDNA, primed with a 2:1 mix of oligo-dT and random hexamers. A synthetic immune receptor repertoire was used to assess amplification bias, and residual bias was removed computationally. The study's own analysis went as follows. After raw reads were preprocessed to remove errors, the CDR3 was defined following IMGT conventions as running from the conserved cysteine to phenylalanine. Clonality was computed by normalizing Shannon entropy by log2 of the number of productive unique TCRs and subtracting the result from 1. Whether each scalp clone was CD4 or CD8 was inferred by checking scalp TCRbeta sequences against the CD4 and CD8 repertoires from sorted blood. TCRdb's version of the immuneACCESS table is confined to in-frame rearrangements and falls short of the full clone set. An unresolved V gene accounts for under half of the shortfall where checked; the remainder is of unknown origin. V and J calls and clone size are those listed in that table; D and trimming were worked out from the DNA. Here the sample has roughly 200,000 clones; 35% to 45% occur a single time. Together, the top ten hold 0.48% of the sample.

The CDR3 holds 15 amino acids from the cysteine to the phenylalanine. The read is trimmed to its CDR3 DNA, 45 bases read in frame from base 1. V was cut back by 2 bases and J by 5 bases, leaving a gap of 16 bases between them. Via the germline V gene, CDR1 is SQVTM and CDR2 ANQGSEA. This TCR derives from a human donor with alopecia areata. Sample: CD4+ T cells sorted from blood, taken between weeks 30 and 35, from a patient treated with tofacitinib. This receptor chain uses TRBV29-1 and TRBJ2-1, with no D gene named confidently. The CDR3 region has the sequence CSVERRRGENNEQFF. In nucleotides, the sequence is TGCAGCGTTGAAAGACGGCGAGGCGAGAACAATGAGCAGTTCTTC.